This TCR beta chain was documented in a study of blood T cell repertoires in COVID-19. The overall study: Acute and convalescent COVID-19 specimens originated in the United States, Italy and Spain.

Grouping used clinical history reported by participants in a survey and questionnaire. The trim removed 0 bases at V and 4 bases at J, leaving 8 bases unmatched. CDR1 GTSNPN and CDR2 SVGIG come from the germline V gene (reference sequence). This CDR3 has 15 amino acids. Using immunoSEQ multiplex PCR, the repertoire was profiled, and TCRdb retains in-frame clones only, with some absent. Seen here are roughly 200,000 clones, 86% observed once, and the top ten hold around 23%. The TCR sequence derives from a woman aged 40 to 50 in a cohort exposed to, infected with or recovered from COVID-19 (not recorded which). This sequence joins TRBV30 and TRBJ1-1; 7 positions agree with TRBD1. The sample consisted of PBMCs or T cells enriched from blood (not recorded which). CDR3 DNA sequence: TGTGCCTGGAGTGTCTTGGACAGGACGGCCACTGAAGCTTTCTTT. This sequence encodes CAWSVLDRTATEAFF.